One and the same sample provided the 27 T cell receptor beta chains below, sequenced in a study of blood T cell repertoires in COVID-19 (dated by TCRdb to between 2020 and 2021). Library preparation was by the immunoSEQ multiplex PCR assay. Held by TCRdb, this immuneACCESS table contains in-frame sequences only and omits some clones. Under half of the omission traces to an unresolved V gene where checked; the cause of the rest is unknown. This sample lists under 200,000 clones; roughly 90% were detected once. The leading ten clones occupy 3.9% of the sample. Material: peripheral blood. The receptors were gathered from a woman aged 55-75 years who had recovered from COVID-19.

This clone appeared a few times. This rearrangement joins TRBV3-1 (or the pseudogene TRBV3-2) to TRBJ1-1; D is perhaps TRBD1 (6 bases). The length of the CDR3 is 15 residues. Trimming removed 0 bases from V and 4 bases from J, with 12 bases in between. CDR1 is LGHDT, CDR2 YNNKEL, per germline (reference sequence). This CDR3 reads CASSQDGGVSTEAFF. In DNA, the CDR3 is TGTGCCAGCAGCCAAGATGGGGGCGTGAGCACTGAAGCTTTCTTT.

This sequence joins TRBV3-1 (or the pseudogene TRBV3-2) and TRBJ1-6; D gene ambiguous. The CDR3 totals 15 residues. The V gene lost 4 bases and the J gene lost 7 bases, with 14 bases spanning the gap. From germline, CDR1 is LGHDT and CDR2 YNNKEL (reference sequence). The CDR3 region has the DNA TGTGCCAGCAGCCCTTCCCCGATCGGGAATTCACCCCTCCACTTT. Its protein product is CASSPSPIGNSPLHF.

This clone was seen ten or more times. The rearrangement links TRBV5-1 to TRBJ1-1, with D perhaps matching TRBD1 (6 bases). Trimming took 4 bases from V and 1 from J, leaving 20 bases between them. Germline V gene data show CDR1 as SGHRS and CDR2 as YFSETQ. The CDR3 totals 17 residues. The CDR3 nucleotides read TGCGCCAGCAGCCTGCGCCCGGGACACCGAGAGAACACTGAAGCTTTCTTT. Translation gives CASSLRPGHRENTEAFF.

CDR3: CASSAGTPGGELFF. Written as DNA, the CDR3 is TGTGCCAGCAGCGCCGGGACTCCCGGGGGGGAGCTGTTTTTT. The chain links TRBV9 to TRBJ2-2, with D possibly TRBD2 on 6 matching bases. This CDR3 spans 14 amino acids. Germline V CDR1 and CDR2: SGDLS, YYNGEE. V lost 3 bases and J lost 8, with 14 bases in between. The variable domain in full, completed from reference TRBV9 and TRBJ2-2, reads DSGVTQTPKHLITATGQRVTLRCSPRSGDLSVYWYQQSLDQGLQFLIQYYNGEERAKGNILERFSAQQFPDLHSELNLSSLELGDSALYFCASSAGTPGGELFFGEGSRLTVL.

The chain joins TRBV6-4 to TRBJ2-2, with TRBD1 matching 8 bases. The CDR3 loop spans 16 amino acids. With V trimmed by 5 bases and J by 5 bases, 10 bases remained unmatched. Germline CDR1 MRHNA, CDR2 SNTAGT. CDR3 sequence (DNA): TGTGCCAGCAGTCCTGGACAGGGCCCTTGGACCGGGGAGCTGTTTTTT. Protein sequence: CASSPGQGPWTGELFF.

The chain uses TRBV6-5 and TRBJ2-7; 11 bases align to TRBD1. This CDR3 has 15 amino acids. Germline CDR1 MNHEY, CDR2 SVGAGI. The V segment lost 6 bases and the J segment 3 bases; nucleotides outside the gene matches: 7. The CDR3 coding sequence is TGTGCCAGCAGAGCGACCGGGACAGGGGGCTACGAGCAGTACTTC. Translated, it gives CASRATGTGGYEQYF.

The chain couples TRBV6-5 to TRBJ2-1; 11 bases align to TRBD2. With 5 bases clipped from V and 3 bases from J, the junction kept 3 bases outside the gene matches. CDR1 is MNHEY and CDR2 is SVGAGI in the germline V gene. The CDR3 runs 15 residues. The CDR3 nucleotides read TGTGCCAGCAGTCCCGGACTAGCGGGCTACAATGAGCAGTTCTTC. Translating it yields CASSPGLAGYNEQFF.

The chain joins TRBV11-2 to TRBJ2-1, with 7 bases identical to TRBD1. This CDR3 spans 15 amino acids. CDR1 is SGHAT and CDR2 is FQNNGV in the germline V gene. With 6 bases clipped from V and 6 bases from J, the junction kept 11 bases outside the gene matches. Here the CDR3 DNA reads TGTGCCAGCAGAGAGGAAGGGACAGCTCGCAATGAGCAGTTCTTC. It yields the protein CASREEGTARNEQFF.

The gene calls are TRBV30 and TRBJ2-3; D is uncertain. V shed 0 bases and J shed 0 bases, with 7 bases lying between them. CDR3 length equals 14 residues. From germline, CDR1 is GTSNPN and CDR2 SVGIG (reference sequence). CDR3 in amino acids: CAWSVQLSTDTQYF. In DNA form, the CDR3 reads TGTGCCTGGAGTGTACAGCTCAGCACAGATACGCAGTATTTT.

Concerning this clone: Germline and junction disagree at one end, which may indicate a read error. The CDR3 DNA reads TGTGCCAGCCGCTTGGGGGGCGGGGCGAGACTAGATACGCAGTATTTT. It encodes CASRLGGGARLDTQYF. J is TRBJ2-3 and V is TRBV5-4; D tentatively reads TRBD1 or TRBD2 (6 bases each). This CDR3 has 16 residues. The germline V gene has CDR1 SGHNT and CDR2 YYREEE (reference sequence).

This clone was counted at least ten times. The chain employs TRBV3-1 (or the pseudogene TRBV3-2) and TRBJ2-2; D gene unclear. The V and J ends lost 5 bases and 1 base respectively, with 11 bases between them. Germline-derived CDR1 and CDR2 are LGHDT and YNNKEL (reference sequence). The CDR3 covers 15 residues. CDR3 protein: CASSSRPGNTGELFF. DNA of the CDR3: TGTGCCAGCAGCTCCCGCCCGGGGAACACCGGGGAGCTGTTTTTT.

This rearrangement joins TRBV30 to TRBJ2-5, with D uncertain. The germline V gene has CDR1 GTSNPN and CDR2 SVGIG (reference sequence). With 0 bases removed from V and 4 bases from J, the gap between germline ends came to 6 bases. There are 12 residues in the CDR3. The CDR3 here is CAWSVSVETQYF. The CDR3 DNA follows: TGTGCCTGGAGTGTTTCGGTAGAGACCCAGTACTTC.

This chain joins TRBV5-8 and TRBJ1-1, with D maybe TRBD1 (5 bases). The germline CDR1 and CDR2 sequences are SGHTS and YDEGEE. Trimming cost V 1 base and J 0 bases, with 7 bases left between them. The CDR3 loop spans 14 amino acids. The CDR3 reads CASSLTGLNTEAFF. The CDR3, as DNA: TGTGCCAGCAGCTTGACAGGATTGAACACTGAAGCTTTCTTT.

J is TRBJ1-3 and V is TRBV24-1; unclear D gene. The V and J ends lost 2 bases and 8 bases respectively, with 9 bases between them. This CDR3 has 13 amino acids. Looked up from germline, CDR1 is KGHDR and CDR2 is SFDVKD. CDR3 sequence (DNA): TGTGCCACCAGTGATTCGGGAAGGGACACCATATATTTT. The encoded protein is CATSDSGRDTIYF.

For this clone: This specimen includes other DNA sequences encoding the same CDR3. The rearrangement joins TRBV29-1 to TRBJ1-1; TRBD1 matches 7 bases. This CDR3 has 12 amino acids. V lost 7 bases to trimming and J lost 2 bases; unmatched junction nucleotides: 4. Germline V CDR1 and CDR2: SQVTM, ANQGSEA. The CDR3 DNA follows: TGCAGCGCCAGGACAGGAAACACTGAAGCTTTCTTT. Translation gives CSARTGNTEAFF.

This clone was detected once. J is TRBJ2-5 and V is TRBV9; 9 nucleotides line up with TRBD1. CDR1 and CDR2 from the germline V gene are SGDLS and YYNGEE. This CDR3 has 15 amino acids. Trimming took 3 bases from V and 2 from J; bases not matched to a gene: 5. CDR3 amino acids: CASSAHGTGQETQYF. The DNA for the CDR3 is TGTGCCAGCAGCGCCCATGGGACAGGGCAAGAGACCCAGTACTTC.

The rearrangement links TRBV19 to TRBJ1-1; 8 bases are shared with TRBD1. The CDR3 sequence is 15 residues long. Trimming at V came to 6 bases and at J to 4 bases, leaving 10 bases not matched to a gene. From germline, CDR1 is LNHDA and CDR2 SQIVND (reference sequence). CDR3 bases: TGTGCCAGTAGCAGCCTAGGACAGGGACTCACTGAAGCTTTCTTT. Protein sequence: CASSSLGQGLTEAFF.

The sample holds a few counts of this clone. This rearrangement joins TRBV19 to TRBJ2-3; the match to TRBD2 covers 7 bases. The J segment lost 5 bases and the V segment lost 10 bases, leaving 9 bases of the junction unmatched. This CDR3 has 13 amino acids. Germline CDR1 is LNHDA and CDR2 is SQIVND (reference sequence). The CDR3 DNA reads as TGTGCCACCGGGGGGACGGGGGGAGATACGCAGTATTTT. Its translation is CATGGTGGDTQYF.

The chain links TRBV5-1 to TRBJ2-2; tentatively, D is TRBD2 (6 bases). Trimming took 0 bases from V and 3 from J, leaving 9 bases between them. This CDR3 spans 15 amino acids. CDR1 SGHRS and CDR2 YFSETQ come from the germline V gene. The CDR3, as DNA: TGCGCCAGCAGCTTGGTTGGGACTCACACCGGGGAGCTGTTTTTT. Its protein is CASSLVGTHTGELFF.

This clone was recorded a few times. V and J are TRBV19 and TRBJ1-1, with TRBD1 matching 10 bases. Germline loops: CDR1 LNHDA, CDR2 SQIVND (reference sequence). This CDR3 is built from 16 residues. With 10 bases clipped from V and 3 bases from J, the junction kept 14 bases outside the gene matches. Here the CDR3 DNA reads TGTGCCACCTCACCGGGACAGGGGCGTTGGGACACTGAAGCTTTCTTT. Translation gives CATSPGQGRWDTEAFF.

The chain couples TRBV24-1 to TRBJ2-1, with 14 bases aligning to TRBD2. The CDR3 has 14 amino acids. Trimming removed 7 bases from V and 9 bases from J; junction bases left unmatched: 4. In germline, CDR1 is KGHDR, CDR2 SFDVKD. The CDR3 DNA is TGTGCCACCAGGACTAGCGGGGGGGCCGGTGAGCAGTTCTTC. Encoded protein: CATRTSGGAGEQFF.

This clone was recorded a few times. The chain is built from TRBV5-1 and TRBJ2-5, with a tentative D call TRBD2 (5 bases). V shed 4 bases and J shed 2 bases, with 12 bases lying between them. The CDR3 covers 14 residues. Germline V gene sequence: CDR1 SGHRS, CDR2 YFSETQ. In DNA form, the CDR3 reads TGCGCCAGCAGCCGTAGCGTCGGACAAGAGACCCAGTACTTC. The encoded protein is CASSRSVGQETQYF.

This chain connects TRBV28 to TRBJ2-1; D perhaps matches TRBD2 (7 bases). Germline assignment: CDR1 MDHEN and CDR2 SYDVKM. Trimming removed 5 bases at V and 7 bases at J, with 12 bases between. This CDR3 region has 13 residues. This CDR3 is CASSPGGRNEQFF. The CDR3 nucleotides are TGTGCCAGCAGTCCGGGGGGCCGGAATGAGCAGTTCTTC.

V is TRBV10-3 and J is TRBJ1-1; 8 bases line up with TRBD1. V lost 6 bases, J lost 2 bases, and 5 bases stayed unmatched. CDR3 length: 14 amino acids. Germline V gives CDR1 ENHRY, CDR2 SYGVKD. The CDR3 sequence: CAISNQGANTEAFF. CDR3 in DNA: TGTGCCATCAGCAACCAGGGGGCTAACACTGAAGCTTTCTTT.

This clone was counted ten times or more. The V gene is TRBV6-6, the J gene TRBJ2-2, with TRBD2 as a possible D gene (5 bases). The CDR3 has 17 residues. CDR1 and CDR2 from the germline V gene are MNHNY and SVGAGI (reference sequence). Trimming took 5 bases from V and 1 from J, leaving 17 bases between them. The CDR3 coding sequence is TGTGCCAGCAGTCCTGGGAAACTAGAAATGAACACCGGGGAGCTGTTTTTT. It specifies CASSPGKLEMNTGELFF.

This clone was detected once. The gene calls are TRBV2 and TRBJ1-1; 8 bases match TRBD1. Germline trimming cut 5 bases from V and 4 bases from J; bases unmatched to any gene: 12. The germline CDR1 and CDR2 sequences are SNHLY and FYNNEI. The CDR3 has 16 residues. The CDR3 here is CASSRNSGGGGTEAFF. CDR3 nucleotides: TGTGCCAGCAGTAGGAACTCAGGGGGCGGCGGCACTGAAGCTTTCTTT.

This chain uses TRBV3-1 (or the pseudogene TRBV3-2) with TRBJ1-6; 10 bases are a match to TRBD1. Germline CDR1 reads LGHDT; CDR2 reads YNNKEL (reference sequence). J lost 8 bases, V lost 5 bases, and 3 bases had no gene match. The CDR3 covers 14 residues. The CDR3 DNA reads TGTGCCAGCAGCGAGACAGGGGGCGATTCACCCCTCCACTTT. Translated, it gives CASSETGGDSPLHF.